The rows below give T cell receptor beta chains drawn from one sample of a study of blood T cell repertoires in COVID-19. Sequencing was performed with immunoSEQ multiplex PCR; in TCRdb, only in-frame clones are kept and a portion is missing. The repertoire holds over 350,000 clones, with 87% as singletons. The sequenced material came from PBMCs or T cells enriched from blood (not recorded which). All receptors come from a woman under 30 with acute COVID-19. Both conserved end residues are part of each CDR3. Fields, in order: J gene, D gene, V gene, clone size, CDR3 DNA, CDR3 protein. D genes are given only for firm matches. Size is omitted from some rows. Given values are once, few, many or a class for expanded clones.

j_call: TRBJ1-1
d_call: .
v_call: TRBV18
clone_size: .
cdr3_nt: TGTGCCAGCAGTGGAGGCCAGAACACTGAAGCTTTCTTT
cdr3_aa: CASSGGQNTEAFF

j_call: TRBJ1-1
d_call: .
v_call: TRBV19
clone_size: .
cdr3_nt: TGTGCCAGTAGTGCGGACAGACTCAACACTGAAGCTTTCTTT
cdr3_aa: CASSADRLNTEAFF

j_call: TRBJ1-5
d_call: .
v_call: TRBV12-3/TRBV12-4
clone_size: few
cdr3_nt: TGTGCCAGCAAACGAGGAGATCAGCCCCAGCATTTT
cdr3_aa: CASKRGDQPQHF

j_call: TRBJ1-5
d_call: TRBD1
v_call: TRBV2
clone_size: .
cdr3_nt: TGTGCCAGCAGCCGACAGGGGGTTGGCAATCAGCCCCAGCATTTT
cdr3_aa: CASSRQGVGNQPQHF

j_call: TRBJ1-3
d_call: .
v_call: TRBV5-4
clone_size: .
cdr3_nt: TGTGCCAGCAGCATCCAGGGAAGAAACACCATATATTTT
cdr3_aa: CASSIQGRNTIYF

j_call: TRBJ2-7
d_call: TRBD2
v_call: TRBV4-3
clone_size: .
cdr3_nt: TGCGCCAGCAGCCAACAAGCTAGCGGGAGCAGCTACGAGCAGTACTTC
cdr3_aa: CASSQQASGSSYEQYF

j_call: TRBJ1-1
d_call: TRBD1
v_call: TRBV10-2
clone_size: .
cdr3_nt: TGCGCCAGCAGCCCGGACAGGGTGGACACTGAAGCTTTCTTT
cdr3_aa: CASSPDRVDTEAFF

j_call: TRBJ2-4
d_call: TRBD2
v_call: TRBV4-2
clone_size: .
cdr3_nt: TGTGCCAGCAGCCAAGATCGTACCGGACTAGCGGGGGGGGATCAGTACTTC
cdr3_aa: CASSQDRTGLAGGDQYF

j_call: TRBJ2-3
d_call: .
v_call: TRBV6-5
clone_size: .
cdr3_nt: TGTGCCAGCAGCCAGAGACAGGTCAGCACAGATACGCAGTATTTT
cdr3_aa: CASSQRQVSTDTQYF

j_call: TRBJ2-2
d_call: TRBD1
v_call: TRBV5-5
clone_size: .
cdr3_nt: TGTGCCAGCAGCTCGGTGCCAGGGGGCGCCGGGGAGCTGTTTTTT
cdr3_aa: CASSSVPGGAGELFF

j_call: TRBJ2-5
d_call: .
v_call: TRBV7-8
clone_size: .
cdr3_nt: TGTGCCAGCAGCTATCGACAGGGACTCCAAGAGACCCAGTACTTC
cdr3_aa: CASSYRQGLQETQYF

j_call: TRBJ1-5
d_call: TRBD1
v_call: TRBV6-2/TRBV6-3
clone_size: .
cdr3_nt: TGTGCCAGCAGTCCGAGGGACAGGGGTTTTCAGCCCCAGCATTTT
cdr3_aa: CASSPRDRGFQPQHF

j_call: TRBJ1-2
d_call: TRBD1
v_call: TRBV6-2/TRBV6-3
clone_size: .
cdr3_nt: TGTGCCAGCAGTTACGTTCACAGGGGGAAAGATGGCTACACCTTC
cdr3_aa: CASSYVHRGKDGYTF

j_call: TRBJ1-2
d_call: TRBD1
v_call: TRBV5-1
clone_size: .
cdr3_nt: TGCGCCAGCAGCTTGGTTGGACAGGGGGGGTATGGCTACACCTTC
cdr3_aa: CASSLVGQGGYGYTF

j_call: TRBJ2-5
d_call: TRBD2
v_call: TRBV7-9
clone_size: .
cdr3_nt: TGTGCCAGCAGCTCTTATCCAACCTTAGCGGGATCGGAGGAGACCCAGTACTTC
cdr3_aa: CASSSYPTLAGSEETQYF

j_call: TRBJ2-2
d_call: TRBD1
v_call: TRBV25-1
clone_size: .
cdr3_nt: TGTGCCAGCAGTTACAGGGGAAACACCGGGGAGCTGTTTTTT
cdr3_aa: CASSYRGNTGELFF

j_call: TRBJ2-6
d_call: .
v_call: TRBV5-1
clone_size: .
cdr3_nt: TGCGCCAGCAGCTTGTATCTGTCCTCTGGGGCCAACGTCCTGACTTTC
cdr3_aa: CASSLYLSSGANVLTF

j_call: TRBJ1-6
d_call: TRBD1
v_call: TRBV27
clone_size: .
cdr3_nt: TGTGCCAGCAGTTTATGGATGGGACAGGGTTCACCCCTCCACTTT
cdr3_aa: CASSLWMGQGSPLHF

j_call: TRBJ2-3
d_call: TRBD2
v_call: TRBV7-6
clone_size: .
cdr3_nt: TGTGCCAGCAGCGCGGGACTAGCGGGACCCACAGATACGCAGTATTTT
cdr3_aa: CASSAGLAGPTDTQYF

j_call: TRBJ2-7
d_call: TRBD1
v_call: TRBV5-1
clone_size: .
cdr3_nt: TGCGCCAGCAGCCTAGGACAGGGAGCCTACGAGCAGTACTTC
cdr3_aa: CASSLGQGAYEQYF

j_call: TRBJ2-7
d_call: TRBD2
v_call: TRBV19
clone_size: .
cdr3_nt: TGTGCCAGTAGTATCTTAGCGGGGGGTTCCTACGAGCAGTACTTC
cdr3_aa: CASSILAGGSYEQYF

j_call: TRBJ1-6
d_call: TRBD1
v_call: TRBV6-4
clone_size: .
cdr3_nt: TGTGCCAGCAGTATTGTTTACAGGGGAGGTAATTCACCCCTCCACTTT
cdr3_aa: CASSIVYRGGNSPLHF

j_call: TRBJ2-1
d_call: .
v_call: TRBV29-1
clone_size: .
cdr3_nt: TGCAGCGTTGAAGTAAACTCAGGGCCTGGGTACAATGAGCAGTTCTTC
cdr3_aa: CSVEVNSGPGYNEQFF

j_call: TRBJ1-1
d_call: .
v_call: TRBV3-1/TRBV3-2
clone_size: .
cdr3_nt: TGTGCCAGCAGCCAAGATAATCTAGGGTTCACTAGTGAAGCTTTCTTT
cdr3_aa: CASSQDNLGFTSEAFF

j_call: TRBJ2-2
d_call: TRBD1
v_call: TRBV9
clone_size: .
cdr3_nt: TGTGCCAGCAGCCCTGGGACAGGGGGAGAGCTGTTTTTT
cdr3_aa: CASSPGTGGELFF

j_call: TRBJ2-3
d_call: TRBD2
v_call: TRBV14
clone_size: .
cdr3_nt: TGTGCCAGCAGCCATTGCGGGAGTAGCACAGATACGCAGTATTTT
cdr3_aa: CASSHCGSSTDTQYF

j_call: TRBJ2-1
d_call: TRBD1
v_call: TRBV7-9
clone_size: .
cdr3_nt: TGTGCCAGCAGCCTCACCGGGACAGCTAACAATGAGCAGTTCTTC
cdr3_aa: CASSLTGTANNEQFF

j_call: TRBJ1-1
d_call: .
v_call: TRBV2
clone_size: .
cdr3_nt: TGTGCCAGCAAAACCGAGGCGGACACTGAAGCTTTCTTT
cdr3_aa: CASKTEADTEAFF

j_call: TRBJ1-1
d_call: .
v_call: TRBV9
clone_size: .
cdr3_nt: TGTGCCAGCAGCGTAAGGTTGGGGGGTAACACTGAAGCTTTCTTT
cdr3_aa: CASSVRLGGNTEAFF

j_call: TRBJ2-5
d_call: .
v_call: TRBV7-6
clone_size: .
cdr3_nt: TGTGCCAGCAGCTTAGTTTGGGGGGAGGAGACCCAGTACTTC
cdr3_aa: CASSLVWGEETQYF

j_call: TRBJ2-5
d_call: TRBD1
v_call: TRBV7-9
clone_size: .
cdr3_nt: TGTGCCAGCAGCCCGAGGACAGGGGGAGAGACCCAGTACTTC
cdr3_aa: CASSPRTGGETQYF

j_call: TRBJ2-7
d_call: TRBD1
v_call: TRBV6-5
clone_size: .
cdr3_nt: TGTGCCAGCAGTCGGGACAGAGCCTACGAGCAGTACTTC
cdr3_aa: CASSRDRAYEQYF

j_call: TRBJ2-1
d_call: TRBD1
v_call: TRBV9
clone_size: .
cdr3_nt: TGTGCCAGCAGCACGGGGACAGCCAATGAGCAGTTCTTC
cdr3_aa: CASSTGTANEQFF

j_call: TRBJ2-1
d_call: .
v_call: TRBV10-1
clone_size: .
cdr3_nt: TGCGCCAGCAGTCAGGTGGGCAATGAGCAGTTCTTC
cdr3_aa: CASSQVGNEQFF

j_call: TRBJ1-3
d_call: TRBD1
v_call: TRBV3-1/TRBV3-2
clone_size: .
cdr3_nt: TGTGCCAGCAGCGCAGAAGCTCGGTTGGACAGGGGTTTTGGAAACACCATATATTTT
cdr3_aa: CASSAEARLDRGFGNTIYF

j_call: TRBJ1-2
d_call: TRBD1
v_call: TRBV4-1
clone_size: .
cdr3_nt: TGCGCCAGCAGCCACACCGGGACAGTCTATGGCTACACCTTC
cdr3_aa: CASSHTGTVYGYTF

j_call: TRBJ2-3
d_call: .
v_call: TRBV30
clone_size: once
cdr3_nt: TGTGCCTGGAGGCCGCTACAGGGACCCACAGATACGCAGTATTTT
cdr3_aa: CAWRPLQGPTDTQYF

j_call: TRBJ2-7
d_call: TRBD2
v_call: TRBV7-2
clone_size: few
cdr3_nt: TGTGCCAGCAGCTTCGGCGGGGGGCTGAGTCGGTACGAGCAGTACTTC
cdr3_aa: CASSFGGGLSRYEQYF

j_call: TRBJ1-3
d_call: .
v_call: TRBV19
clone_size: .
cdr3_nt: TGTGCCAGTAGTATCCCCTGGCAGAGGTGGAACACCATATATTTT
cdr3_aa: CASSIPWQRWNTIYF

j_call: TRBJ2-5
d_call: TRBD1
v_call: TRBV6-5
clone_size: .
cdr3_nt: TGTGCCAGCCTGGGACAGCAAGAGACCCAGTACTTC
cdr3_aa: CASLGQQETQYF

j_call: TRBJ2-7
d_call: .
v_call: TRBV6-2/TRBV6-3
clone_size: .
cdr3_nt: TGTGCCAGCAGTTACAATCTAGCATACACCTACGAGCAGTACTTC
cdr3_aa: CASSYNLAYTYEQYF